Listed below are T cell receptor beta chains from one sample, sequenced in a study of regulatory T cells in long-lasting Graves disease. Each CDR3 protein gets one entry after TCRdb re-called the multiplex PCR reads with MiXCR. Of approximately 400,000 distinct CDR3 sequences in the sample, roughly 20% were seen once. The source was peripheral blood mononuclear cells (PBMCs), collected when the disease was refractory, from a patient treated with antithyroid drugs. The receptors derive from a woman in her forties with Graves disease. Both conserved end residues are part of each CDR3. The order of the fields is J gene, D gene, V gene, clone size, CDR3 DNA, CDR3 protein. A D gene is named only where the DNA matches it firmly. Expanded clones get a size class; other rows say once, few or many, or leave the size out.

J: TRBJ2-2; D: -; V: TRBV5-1; size: few; DNA: TGCGCCAGCAGCTTGGCCGGGCCAGTCACCGGGGAGCTGTTTTTT; CDR3: CASSLAGPVTGELFF
J: TRBJ1-2; D: -; V: TRBV11-2; size: -; DNA: TGTGCCAGCAGCTTAATGGTTGTGTTGGTGGGCTACACCTTC; CDR3: CASSLMVVLVGYTF
J: TRBJ1-6; D: -; V: TRBV28; size: many; DNA: TGTGCCAGCAGCAGTCCGGGATTTAATTCACCCCTCCACTTT; CDR3: CASSSPGFNSPLHF
J: TRBJ2-2; D: TRBD1; V: TRBV20-1; size: many; DNA: TGCAGTGCCCAGGGACAGGGGAACACCGGGGAGCTGTTTTTT; CDR3: CSAQGQGNTGELFF
J: TRBJ2-7; D: TRBD2; V: TRBV20-1; size: many; DNA: TGCAGTGCCAGGACTAGCGGGAGGGGATACGAGCAGTACTTC; CDR3: CSARTSGRGYEQYF
J: TRBJ2-5; D: TRBD2; V: TRBV7-2; size: -; DNA: TGTGCCAGCAGCTTAGTACGGGGGGTAGGGGAGACCCAGTACTTC; CDR3: CASSLVRGVGETQYF
J: TRBJ2-1; D: -; V: TRBV20-1; size: few; DNA: TGCAGTGCTCTACCGGGACGCGGGTACAATGAGCAGTTCTTC; CDR3: CSALPGRGYNEQFF
J: TRBJ1-5; D: -; V: TRBV28; size: many; DNA: TGTGCCAGCAGTTTACCAGAAAACAATCAGCCCCAGCATTTT; CDR3: CASSLPENNQPQHF
J: TRBJ2-7; D: -; V: TRBV5-5; size: -; DNA: TGTGCCAGCAGCCAAGGGGGGAGAATGGCCTACGAGCAGTACTTC; CDR3: CASSQGGRMAYEQYF
J: TRBJ1-5; D: -; V: TRBV28; size: few; DNA: TGTGCCAGCACCCCGGGCGGTTTCGGGGCCCAGCATTTT; CDR3: CASTPGGFGAQHF
J: TRBJ2-4; D: -; V: TRBV6-1; size: -; DNA: TGTGCCAGCAGAAGACAGCTAGCCAAAAACATTCAGTACTTC; CDR3: CASRRQLAKNIQYF
J: TRBJ2-7; D: TRBD1; V: TRBV5-6; size: many; DNA: TGTGCCAGCAGCCTCTTCTCTTCGACAGGGAGCTCCTACGAGCAGTACTTC; CDR3: CASSLFSSTGSSYEQYF
J: TRBJ2-1; D: -; V: TRBV6-4; size: -; DNA: TGTGCCAGCAGTGAACCCCGGGACAACCACTACAATGAGCAGTTCTTC; CDR3: CASSEPRDNHYNEQFF
J: TRBJ1-1; D: -; V: TRBV28; size: -; DNA: TGTGCCAGCAGTTTAGCTTACCCCGGGGCAGGGGACACTGAAGCTTTCTTT; CDR3: CASSLAYPGAGDTEAFF
J: TRBJ1-1; D: -; V: TRBV19; size: few; DNA: TGTGCCAGTCGCCCCCGCGCAGGGGTAGCTTTCTTT; CDR3: CASRPRAGVAFF
J: TRBJ2-5; D: -; V: TRBV28; size: many; DNA: TGTGCCAGCAGTTTACCCTTCCTGGCGACCCAGTACTTC; CDR3: CASSLPFLATQYF
J: TRBJ2-7; D: -; V: TRBV6-1; size: many; DNA: TGTGCCAGCAGAGTACTGACAGGCGGGGCATCCTACGAGCAGTACTTC; CDR3: CASRVLTGGASYEQYF
J: TRBJ2-1; D: TRBD2; V: TRBV12-3/TRBV12-4; size: -; DNA: TGTGCCAGCAGCTCCCATCCAGCTAGCGGGACCAATGAGCAGTTCTTC; CDR3: CASSSHPASGTNEQFF
J: TRBJ2-4; D: TRBD1; V: TRBV19; size: -; DNA: TGTGCCACCGTACCAGGGGGAGCCAAAAACATTCAGTACTTC; CDR3: CATVPGGAKNIQYF
J: TRBJ2-7; D: TRBD2; V: TRBV10-3; size: -; DNA: TGTGCCATCAGTGCTTGGCGGGAGGGCCGAGGTGAGCAGTACTTC; CDR3: CAISAWREGRGEQYF
J: TRBJ2-2; D: -; V: TRBV7-9; size: -; DNA: TGTGCCAGCAGCGCCGCTAGAATCCGAGCCGGGGAGCTGTTTTTT; CDR3: CASSAARIRAGELFF
J: TRBJ2-7; D: -; V: TRBV7-3; size: few; DNA: TGTGCCAGCGTTTTGGAAGTCCACGAGCAGTACTTC; CDR3: CASVLEVHEQYF
J: TRBJ1-5; D: -; V: TRBV20-1; size: many; DNA: TGCAGTGCTAGAGATGTCGCGGATAGCGATCAGCCCCAGCATTTT; CDR3: CSARDVADSDQPQHF
J: TRBJ1-2; D: -; V: TRBV29-1; size: few; DNA: TGCAGCGTTGTTCGTCCCGCGGGTTCGGCTAACTATGGCTACACCTTC; CDR3: CSVVRPAGSANYGYTF
J: TRBJ1-6; D: -; V: TRBV7-3; size: -; DNA: TGTGCCAGCAGCTTACTGGGGGGAAACTCACCCCTCCACTTT; CDR3: CASSLLGGNSPLHF
J: TRBJ1-4; D: -; V: TRBV29-1; size: many; DNA: TGCAGCGTTGCTTCGGGGGGTGGTGAAAAACTGTTTTTT; CDR3: CSVASGGGEKLFF
J: TRBJ2-2; D: -; V: TRBV27; size: many; DNA: TGTGCCAGCAGTTTATGGGGGTCAGGGACCGGGGAGCTGTTTTTT; CDR3: CASSLWGSGTGELFF